These T cell receptor beta chains were read from a single sample in a study of CD8 T cells in Susac syndrome. TCRdb re-called the immunoSEQ multiplex PCR reads with MiXCR, one entry per CDR3 protein. Counted here are under 200,000 distinct CDR3 sequences, roughly nine tenths occurring once; the ten biggest clones make up approximately 0.09%. The sample was CD4+ T cells from PBMCs. Every receptor here comes from a human donor with Susac syndrome. Each CDR3 is given with its conserved first and last residue. Each record gives: V gene, clone size, CDR3 length, J gene, D gene, CDR3 protein, CDR3 DNA. The D gene is left open where the match is weak. Some rows mark clone size as missing; the rest say once, few, many or name a class of expanded clone.

TRBV29-1	.	14	TRBJ2-5	TRBD2	CSGRGTSGQETQYF	TGCAGCGGTAGAGGGACTAGCGGACAAGAGACCCAGTACTTC
TRBV28	.	12	TRBJ1-1	.	CASSLRHTEAFF	TGTGCCAGCAGTTTAAGACACACTGAAGCTTTCTTT
TRBV5-6	.	16	TRBJ2-3	.	CASSFRTLRVGDTQYF	TGTGCCAGCAGCTTCCGAACGCTACGGGTTGGAGATACGCAGTATTTT
TRBV3-1	.	15	TRBJ2-5	TRBD2	CASRQLAGGQETQYF	TGTGCCAGCAGACAACTAGCGGGGGGCCAAGAGACCCAGTACTTC
TRBV2	.	15	TRBJ2-1	.	CASSEVLPTDNEQFF	TGTGCCAGCAGTGAAGTACTACCAACGGACAATGAGCAGTTCTTC
TRBV6-5	once	15	TRBJ1-1	.	CASSYSAQVNTEAFF	TGTGCCAGCAGTTACTCAGCACAGGTGAACACTGAAGCTTTCTTT
TRBV11-2	.	15	TRBJ2-1	TRBD2	CASSSPSGGDNEQFF	TGTGCCAGCAGCTCCCCTAGCGGGGGGGACAATGAGCAGTTCTTC
TRBV30	.	14	TRBJ1-5	.	CAWSNWGWVQPQHF	TGTGCCTGGAGTAATTGGGGGTGGGTTCAGCCCCAGCATTTT
TRBV5-1	.	15	TRBJ2-7	TRBD2	CASSSLAGVPYEQYF	TGCGCCAGCAGCTCACTAGCGGGAGTCCCCTACGAGCAGTACTTC
TRBV29-1	.	14	TRBJ2-2	.	CSVEDEMNTGELFF	TGCAGCGTTGAGGACGAAATGAACACCGGGGAGCTGTTTTTT
TRBV19	.	14	TRBJ2-7	.	CASSSKGQSYEQYF	TGTGCCAGTAGTAGCAAAGGACAGTCCTACGAGCAGTACTTC
TRBV18	.	13	TRBJ2-7	.	CASSVQSSYEQYF	TGTGCCAGCTCAGTACAGTCCTCCTACGAGCAGTACTTC
TRBV10-3	.	15	TRBJ1-4	.	CAISEGGTTNEKLFF	TGTGCCATCAGTGAAGGGGGGACTACTAATGAAAAACTGTTTTTT
TRBV9	.	13	TRBJ2-7	TRBD1	CASSGSGTGERYF	TGTGCCAGCAGCGGGTCCGGGACAGGGGAGAGGTACTTC
TRBV19	.	16	TRBJ2-1	.	CASSTGTADSYNEQFF	TGTGCCAGTAGTACCGGGACGGCCGACTCCTACAATGAGCAGTTCTTC
TRBV4-1	.	19	TRBJ2-1	TRBD1	CASSQQEGGRQGAYNEQFF	TGCGCCAGCAGCCAACAGGAGGGGGGGAGACAGGGGGCATACAATGAGCAGTTCTTC
TRBV19	.	14	TRBJ1-2	TRBD1	CASRTTGHNYGYTF	TGTGCCAGTAGGACGACAGGGCATAACTATGGCTACACCTTC
TRBV11-1	once	14	TRBJ2-5	.	CASSNPADKETQYF	TGTGCCAGCAGCAACCCAGCGGACAAAGAGACCCAGTACTTC
TRBV3-1	.	19	TRBJ2-6	.	CASSQDAYVESSGANVLTF	TGTGCCAGCAGCCAAGACGCGTATGTGGAGAGCTCTGGGGCCAACGTCCTGACTTTC
TRBV20-1	.	12	TRBJ1-3	.	CSAREFGNTIYF	TGCAGTGCTAGAGAATTTGGAAACACCATATATTTT
TRBV6-1	.	15	TRBJ1-2	TRBD1	CASSSATGGTYGYTF	TGTGCCAGCTCAAGCGCTACAGGGGGAACCTATGGCTACACCTTC
TRBV18	.	14	TRBJ2-7	.	CASSPQGATYEQYF	TGTGCCAGCTCACCACAGGGCGCTACCTACGAGCAGTACTTC
TRBV19	.	17	TRBJ2-2	TRBD2	CASRASGRIQNTGELFF	TGTGCCAGTAGGGCTAGCGGGCGAATCCAGAACACCGGGGAGCTGTTTTTT
TRBV2	.	14	TRBJ2-3	.	CASKFDRNTDTQYF	TGTGCCAGCAAGTTTGACCGCAACACAGATACGCAGTATTTT
TRBV11-2	.	15	TRBJ2-7	TRBD1	CASSLDRDSSYEQYF	TGTGCCAGCAGCTTAGATAGGGACAGCTCCTACGAGCAGTACTTC
TRBV4-1	.	16	TRBJ1-6	.	CASSQVRSSYNSPLHF	TGCGCCAGCAGCCAAGTACGAAGCTCCTATAATTCACCCCTCCACTTT
TRBV7-2	.	15	TRBJ2-3	.	CASSSIRGNTDTQYF	TGTGCCAGCAGCTCAATCAGGGGAAACACAGATACGCAGTATTTT
TRBV6-1	.	15	TRBJ2-1	.	CAAKTGAYSYNEQFF	TGTGCCGCAAAAACGGGGGCATACTCCTACAATGAGCAGTTCTTC
TRBV5-6	.	13	TRBJ2-3	.	CASSLQGTDTQYF	TGTGCCAGCAGCTTGCAGGGCACAGATACGCAGTATTTT
TRBV18	.	17	TRBJ2-1	TRBD1	CASSRRPGQLPYNEQFF	TGTGCCAGCTCACGGCGACCGGGACAGCTTCCCTACAATGAGCAGTTCTTC
TRBV28	.	16	TRBJ1-5	.	CASSFNVLWSNQPQHF	TGTGCCAGCAGTTTTAATGTGTTGTGGAGCAATCAGCCCCAGCATTTT
TRBV9	.	15	TRBJ2-5	.	CASSGAPGYQETQYF	TGTGCCAGCAGCGGCGCGCCCGGGTACCAAGAGACCCAGTACTTC
TRBV28	.	19	TRBJ1-1	.	CASSSPWGAAGASNTEAFF	TGTGCCAGCAGTTCGCCGTGGGGGGCGGCAGGGGCGTCGAACACTGAAGCTTTCTTT
TRBV5-1	.	16	TRBJ2-1	.	CASSLPGGTGFNEQFF	TGCGCCAGCAGCTTGCCGGGAGGGACAGGCTTCAATGAGCAGTTCTTC
TRBV20-1	.	13	TRBJ2-3	TRBD2	CSAQRGKTDTQYF	TGCAGTGCCCAGCGGGGGAAAACAGATACGCAGTATTTT
TRBV6-1	.	11	TRBJ2-5	.	CASSVEPTQYF	TGTGCCAGCAGTGTTGAGCCGACCCAGTACTTC
TRBV5-1	.	14	TRBJ2-3	TRBD1	CATRADRDADTQYF	TGCGCCACGCGAGCGGACAGGGATGCAGATACGCAGTATTTT
TRBV6-1	.	14	TRBJ1-1	.	CASSQRQLLTEAFF	TGTGCCAGCAGTCAAAGACAGCTCCTCACTGAAGCTTTCTTT
TRBV29-1	.	14	TRBJ2-5	TRBD2	CSARRSSGTETQYF	TGCAGCGCCCGTCGTAGTAGCGGGACTGAGACCCAGTACTTC
TRBV4-1	once	14	TRBJ1-1	.	CASSQEWGGTEAFF	TGCGCCAGCAGCCAAGAGTGGGGGGGCACTGAAGCTTTCTTT